This T cell receptor beta chain emerged from a study of blood T cell repertoires in COVID-19. The V end was cut by 3 bases, the J end by 1 base, with 11 bases between. This CDR3 has 15 residues. Germline V gives CDR1 SGHNT, CDR2 YENEEA. Those enrolled, adults aged 18 to 89 years, came from 24 US areas. In the study's own analysis: It was from reference gene primer amplification that nucleated cell counts were estimated. Measured with immunoSEQ multiplex PCR; TCRdb has only the in-frame clones, and not every one. That table furnishes V, J and clone size, whereas the DNA furnished D and trimming. The table records around 190,000 clones, roughly 86% of them present only once.

The V gene is TRBV11-3, the J gene TRBJ2-3; D gene ambiguous. The sequence came from a young man with acute COVID-19. Sequencing used PBMCs or T cells enriched from blood (not recorded which). The CDR3 spells CASSLSLQGTDTQYF. The DNA of the CDR3 is TGTGCCAGCAGCTTGAGCCTTCAGGGCACAGATACGCAGTATTTT.